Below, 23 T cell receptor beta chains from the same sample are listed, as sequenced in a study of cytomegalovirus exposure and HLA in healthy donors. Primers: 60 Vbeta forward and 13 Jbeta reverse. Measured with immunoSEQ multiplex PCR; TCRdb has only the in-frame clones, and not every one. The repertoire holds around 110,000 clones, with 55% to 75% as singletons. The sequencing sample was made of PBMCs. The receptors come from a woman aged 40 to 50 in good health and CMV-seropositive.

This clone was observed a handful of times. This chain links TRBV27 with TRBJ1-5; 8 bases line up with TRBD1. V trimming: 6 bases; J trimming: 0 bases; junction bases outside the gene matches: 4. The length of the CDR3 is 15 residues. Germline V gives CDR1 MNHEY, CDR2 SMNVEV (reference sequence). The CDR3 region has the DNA TGTGCCAGCAGCCTGACAGGGGTTAGCAATCAGCCCCAGCATTTT. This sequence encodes CASSLTGVSNQPQHF.

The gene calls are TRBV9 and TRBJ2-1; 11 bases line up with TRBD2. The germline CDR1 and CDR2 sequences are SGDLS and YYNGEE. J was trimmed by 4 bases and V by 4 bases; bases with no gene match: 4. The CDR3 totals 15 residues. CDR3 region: CASSPRLAGYNEQFF. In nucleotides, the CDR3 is TGTGCCAGCAGCCCACGACTAGCGGGATACAATGAGCAGTTCTTC.

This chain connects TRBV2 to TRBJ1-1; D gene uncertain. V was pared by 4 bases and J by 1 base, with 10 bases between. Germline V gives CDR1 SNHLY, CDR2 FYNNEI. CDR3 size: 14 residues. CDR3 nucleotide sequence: TGTGCCAGCAGTGTCGGGTTAAGGAACACTGAAGCTTTCTTT. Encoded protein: CASSVGLRNTEAFF. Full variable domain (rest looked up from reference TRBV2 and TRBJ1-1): EPEVTQTPSHQVTQMGQEVILRCVPISNHLYFYWYRQILGQKVEFLVSFYNNEISEKSEIFDDQFSVERPDGSNFTLKIRSTKLEDSAMYFCASSVGLRNTEAFFGQGTRLTVV.

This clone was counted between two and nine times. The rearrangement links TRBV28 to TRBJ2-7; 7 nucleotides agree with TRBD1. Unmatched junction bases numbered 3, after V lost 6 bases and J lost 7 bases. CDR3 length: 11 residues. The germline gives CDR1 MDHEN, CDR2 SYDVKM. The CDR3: CASRMTGEQYF. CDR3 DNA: TGTGCCAGCAGAATGACAGGGGAGCAGTACTTC. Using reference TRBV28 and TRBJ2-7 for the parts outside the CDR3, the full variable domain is DVKVTQSSRYLVKRTGEKVFLECVQDMDHENMFWYRQDPGLGLRLIYFSYDVKMKEKGDIPEGYSVSREKKERFSLILESASTNQTSMYLCASRMTGEQYFGPGTRLTVT.

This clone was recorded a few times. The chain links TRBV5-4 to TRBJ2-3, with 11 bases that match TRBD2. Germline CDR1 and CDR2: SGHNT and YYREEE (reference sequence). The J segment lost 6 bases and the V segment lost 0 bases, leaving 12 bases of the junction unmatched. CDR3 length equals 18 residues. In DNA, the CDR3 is TGTGCCAGCAGCTTGGATAGCGGGAGGGTCAACGGCCGCGATACGCAGTATTTT. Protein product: CASSLDSGRVNGRDTQYF. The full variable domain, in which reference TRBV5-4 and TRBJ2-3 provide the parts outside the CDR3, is ETGVTQSPTHLIKTRGQQVTLRCSSQSGHNTVSWYQQALGQGPQFIFQYYREEENGRGNFPPRFSGLQFPNYSSELNVNALELDDSALYLCASSLDSGRVNGRDTQYFGPGTRLTVL.

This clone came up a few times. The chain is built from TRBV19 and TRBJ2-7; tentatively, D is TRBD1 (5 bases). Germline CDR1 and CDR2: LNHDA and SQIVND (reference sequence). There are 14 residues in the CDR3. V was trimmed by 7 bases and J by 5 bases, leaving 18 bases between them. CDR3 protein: CASNAGHNRHEQYF. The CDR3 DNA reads TGTGCCAGTAACGCAGGACACAATCGCCACGAGCAGTACTTC.

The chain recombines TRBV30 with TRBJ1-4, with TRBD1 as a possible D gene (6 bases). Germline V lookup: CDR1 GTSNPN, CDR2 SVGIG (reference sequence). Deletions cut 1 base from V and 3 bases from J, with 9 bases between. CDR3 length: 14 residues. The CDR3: CAWSAGASNEKLFF. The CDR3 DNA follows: TGTGCCTGGAGTGCAGGGGCATCTAATGAAAAACTGTTTTTT.

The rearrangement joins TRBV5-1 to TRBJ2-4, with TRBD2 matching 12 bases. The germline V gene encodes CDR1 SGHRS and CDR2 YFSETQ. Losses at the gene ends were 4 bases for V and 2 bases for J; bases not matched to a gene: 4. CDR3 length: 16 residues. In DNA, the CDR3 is TGCGCCAGCAGCCCTCTAGCGGGAGGGACCAAAAACATTCAGTACTTC. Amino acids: CASSPLAGGTKNIQYF.

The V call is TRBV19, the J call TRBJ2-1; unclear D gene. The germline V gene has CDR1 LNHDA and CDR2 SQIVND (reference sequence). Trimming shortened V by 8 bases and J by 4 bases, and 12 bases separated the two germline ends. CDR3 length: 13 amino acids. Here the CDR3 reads CASGRAGYNEQFF. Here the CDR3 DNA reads TGTGCCAGTGGTAGGGCTGGGTACAATGAGCAGTTCTTC.

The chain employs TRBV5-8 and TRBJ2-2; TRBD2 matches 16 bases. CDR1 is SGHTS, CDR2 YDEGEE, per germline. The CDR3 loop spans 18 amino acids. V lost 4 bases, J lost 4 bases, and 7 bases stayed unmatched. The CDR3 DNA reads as TGTGCCAGCAGCCCGGGACTAGCGGGAGGGCCGGGCACCGGGGAGCTGTTTTTT. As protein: CASSPGLAGGPGTGELFF.

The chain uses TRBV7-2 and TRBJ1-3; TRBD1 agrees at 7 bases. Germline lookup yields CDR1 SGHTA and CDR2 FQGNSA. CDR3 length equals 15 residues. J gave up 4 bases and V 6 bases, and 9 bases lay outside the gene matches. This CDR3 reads CASSPQGWSGNTIYF. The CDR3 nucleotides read TGTGCCAGCAGTCCACAGGGGTGGTCCGGAAACACCATATATTTT. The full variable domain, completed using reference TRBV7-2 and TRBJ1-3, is GAGVSQSPSNKVTEKGKDVELRCDPISGHTALYWYRQSLGQGLEFLIYFQGNSAPDKSGLPSDRFSAERTGGSVSTLTIQRTQQEDSAVYLCASSPQGWSGNTIYFGEGSWLTVV.

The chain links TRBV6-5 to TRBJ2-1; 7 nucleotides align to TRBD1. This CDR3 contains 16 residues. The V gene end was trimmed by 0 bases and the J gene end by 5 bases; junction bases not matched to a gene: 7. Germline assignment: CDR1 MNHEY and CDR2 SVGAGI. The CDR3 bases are TGTGCCAGCAGTTACTCGAGTGGGACAGCGAACAATGAGCAGTTCTTC. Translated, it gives CASSYSSGTANNEQFF.

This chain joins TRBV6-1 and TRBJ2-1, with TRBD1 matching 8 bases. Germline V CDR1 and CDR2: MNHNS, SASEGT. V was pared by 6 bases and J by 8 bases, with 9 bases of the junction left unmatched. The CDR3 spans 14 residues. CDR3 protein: CASRQDRVSDEQFF. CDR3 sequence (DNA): TGTGCCAGCAGGCAGGACAGGGTATCGGATGAGCAGTTCTTC.

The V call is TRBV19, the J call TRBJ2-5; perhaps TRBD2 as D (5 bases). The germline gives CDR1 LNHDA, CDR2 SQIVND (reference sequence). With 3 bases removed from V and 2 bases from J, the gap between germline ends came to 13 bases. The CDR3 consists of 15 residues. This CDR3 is CASSIRSGNQETQYF. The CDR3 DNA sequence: TGTGCCAGTAGTATTCGGTCGGGAAATCAAGAGACCCAGTACTTC.

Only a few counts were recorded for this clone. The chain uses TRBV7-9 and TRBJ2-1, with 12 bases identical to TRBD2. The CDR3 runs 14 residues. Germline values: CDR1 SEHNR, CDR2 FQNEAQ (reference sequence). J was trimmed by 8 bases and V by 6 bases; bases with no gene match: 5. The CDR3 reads CASSRTSGTDEQFF. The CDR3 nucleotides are TGTGCCAGCAGTCGGACTAGCGGGACCGATGAGCAGTTCTTC.

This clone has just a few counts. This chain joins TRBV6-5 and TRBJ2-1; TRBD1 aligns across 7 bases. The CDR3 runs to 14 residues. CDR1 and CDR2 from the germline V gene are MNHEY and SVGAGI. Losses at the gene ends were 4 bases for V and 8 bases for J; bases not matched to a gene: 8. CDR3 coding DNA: TGTGCCAGCAGTTCCGGTCACAGGGGCGATGAGCAGTTCTTC. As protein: CASSSGHRGDEQFF.

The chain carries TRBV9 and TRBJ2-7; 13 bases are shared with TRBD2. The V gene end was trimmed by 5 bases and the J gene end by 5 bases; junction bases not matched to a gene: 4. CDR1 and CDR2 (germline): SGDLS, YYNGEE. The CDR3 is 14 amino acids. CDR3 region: CASSRTSGSNEQYF. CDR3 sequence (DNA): TGTGCCAGCAGTAGGACTAGCGGGAGCAACGAGCAGTACTTC.

The CDR3 is CATSRGQGQSSGANVLTF. Here the CDR3 DNA reads TGTGCCACCAGCAGAGGACAGGGGCAAAGCTCTGGGGCCAACGTCCTGACTTTC. This sequence joins TRBV15 and TRBJ2-6; 8 bases line up with TRBD1. Trimming cost V 1 base and J 0 bases; bases outside gene matches: 5. Germline assignment: CDR1 LNHNV and CDR2 YYDKDF (reference sequence). The CDR3 contains 18 residues.

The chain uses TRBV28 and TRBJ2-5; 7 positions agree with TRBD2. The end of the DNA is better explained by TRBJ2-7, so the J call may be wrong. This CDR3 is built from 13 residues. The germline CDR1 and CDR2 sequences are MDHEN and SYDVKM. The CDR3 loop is CASSFLGGFEQYF. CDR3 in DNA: TGTGCCAGCAGTTTTCTGGGAGGGTTCGAGCAGTACTTC.

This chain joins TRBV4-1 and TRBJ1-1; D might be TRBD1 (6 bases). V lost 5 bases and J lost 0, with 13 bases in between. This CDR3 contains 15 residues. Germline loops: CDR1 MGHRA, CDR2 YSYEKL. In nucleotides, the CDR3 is TGCGCCAGCAGCGCCAGGGGTGAGATGAACACTGAAGCTTTCTTT. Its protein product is CASSARGEMNTEAFF.

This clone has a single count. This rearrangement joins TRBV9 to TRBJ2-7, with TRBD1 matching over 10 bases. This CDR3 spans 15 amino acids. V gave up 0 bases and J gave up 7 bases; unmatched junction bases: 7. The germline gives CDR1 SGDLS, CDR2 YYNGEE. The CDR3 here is CASSVVGQGDGEQYF. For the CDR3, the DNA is TGTGCCAGCAGCGTAGTAGGACAGGGGGATGGAGAGCAGTACTTC.

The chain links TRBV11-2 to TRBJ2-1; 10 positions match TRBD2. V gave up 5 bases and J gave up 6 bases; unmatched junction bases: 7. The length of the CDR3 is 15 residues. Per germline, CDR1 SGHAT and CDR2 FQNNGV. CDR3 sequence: CASSPGLAVLNEQFF. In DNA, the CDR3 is TGTGCCAGCAGCCCCGGACTAGCGGTCCTCAATGAGCAGTTCTTC.

CDR3 in amino acids: CATSREPRSTNEKLFF. CDR3 DNA: TGTGCCACCAGCAGAGAGCCGAGAAGTACTAATGAAAAACTGTTTTTT. This chain connects TRBV15 to TRBJ1-4; D gene ambiguous. The CDR3 runs to 16 residues. In germline, CDR1 is LNHNV, CDR2 YYDKDF (reference sequence). Trimming removed 0 bases from V and 2 bases from J, with 10 bases in between.